The 5 T cell receptor beta chains listed next were all sequenced from one sample in a study of T cells in Graves' hyperthyroidism and ophthalmopathy. It was RNA transcripts that yielded the amplified TCR beta CDR3 regions. The TCR CDR3 was amplified in a first-round RT-PCR using the HTBI primer set. TCRdb ran MiXCR on the multiplex PCR reads and lists one entry per CDR3 protein. The sample yields about 640,000 distinct CDR3 sequences, 20% to 25% seen once. The sequenced material came from blood. These receptors were taken from a man aged 25 to 45 with Graves' ophthalmopathy.

Only a few counts were recorded for this clonotype. This sequence joins TRBV4-1 and TRBJ2-1, with 13 nucleotides matching TRBD2. The germline V gene has CDR1 MGHRA and CDR2 YSYEKL. The CDR3 runs 17 residues. V was pared by 3 bases and J by 4 bases, with 6 bases of the junction left unmatched. The CDR3 region is CASSHGTSGILYNEQFF. CDR3 nucleotides: TGCGCCAGCAGCCATGGGACTAGCGGGATTTTATACAATGAGCAGTTCTTC.

This clonotype was seen at least ten times. The chain recombines TRBV2 with TRBJ1-5; TRBD1 matches at 7 bases. The V gene end was trimmed by 3 bases and the J gene end by 6 bases; junction bases not matched to a gene: 5. Per the germline V gene, CDR1 is SNHLY and CDR2 is FYNNEI. The CDR3 is 14 residues long. The CDR3 sequence: CASSDDRVGQPQHF. The CDR3 bases are TGTGCCAGCAGTGATGACAGGGTGGGTCAGCCCCAGCATTTT.

CDR3: CASRIGQDRYGYTF. The DNA of the CDR3 is TGTGCCAGCAGAATAGGACAGGACCGCTATGGCTACACCTTC. The gene calls are TRBV12-3 or TRBV12-4 and TRBJ1-2, with 7 bases matching TRBD1. The CDR3 runs to 14 residues. V trimming: 6 bases; J trimming: 4 bases; junction bases outside the gene matches: 8.

This clonotype was seen more than once but under ten times. The chain has TRBV6-5 and TRBJ2-5; TRBD1 matches at 7 bases. The CDR3 is 17 amino acids. The germline gives CDR1 MNHEY, CDR2 SVGAGI. Trimming removed 0 bases from V and 2 bases from J; junction bases left unmatched: 9. The CDR3 DNA follows: TGTGCCAGCAGTTACTCCGGACATATACAGGGGCAAGAGACCCAGTACTTC. This encodes CASSYSGHIQGQETQYF.

Ten or more counts support this clonotype. The rearrangement joins TRBV28 to TRBJ2-3; D call uncertain. V was trimmed by 7 bases and J by 2 bases, leaving 13 bases between them. The CDR3 spans 14 residues. Germline CDR1 and CDR2: MDHEN and SYDVKM. The CDR3 protein is CASTGWGNTDTQYF. The CDR3 region has the DNA TGTGCCAGCACCGGGTGGGGAAACACAGATACGCAGTATTTT.